The T cell receptor beta chain under discussion was sequenced for a study of control samples from healthy donors and cancer patients. Germline V gives CDR1 SGHTA, CDR2 FQGNSA. This CDR3 has 16 residues. The trim removed 3 bases at V and 6 bases at J, leaving 9 bases unmatched. Using immunoSEQ multiplex PCR, the repertoire was profiled, and TCRdb retains in-frame clones only, with some absent. The sample contains 26,000 or so clones, about nine tenths of which appear only once. Material for sequencing was PBMCs. The chain recombines TRBV7-2 with TRBJ2-3; 10 bases are a match to TRBD1. The source of this sequence is a man aged 50-60 years with lung cancer. For the CDR3, the DNA is TGTGCCAGCAGCTTTAAGGGGACAGGGGCCACGGATACGCAGTATTTT. Its translation is CASSFKGTGATDTQYF.